This entry lists 15 T cell receptor beta chains sequenced from one sample in a study of blood T cell repertoires in COVID-19. TCRdb's copy holds only in-frame clones and misses some; the assay was immunoSEQ multiplex PCR. The profile shows around 300,000 clones, 80% to 95% of them singletons. The specimen sequenced was peripheral blood. These receptors originate from a woman in her thirties with COVID-19, enrolled during active disease.

The V call is TRBV6-5, the J call TRBJ2-7; D possibly corresponds to TRBD2 (6 bases). The V end was cut by 6 bases, the J end by 3 bases, with 12 bases between. The CDR3 is made up of 13 amino acids. Germline lookup yields CDR1 MNHEY and CDR2 SVGAGI. Written as DNA, the CDR3 is TGTGCCAGCAGCCAGGACTATTACTACGAGCAGTACTTC. Translating it yields CASSQDYYYEQYF.

V gene TRBV4-1 combines with J gene TRBJ2-5, with D tentatively TRBD2 (5 bases). CDR1 MGHRA and CDR2 YSYEKL come from the germline V gene. This CDR3 has 16 amino acids. The ends were cut back, 1 base at V and 2 bases at J, with 14 bases in the middle. As DNA, the CDR3 is TGCGCCAGCAGCCAAGTCTTGAGGGAGAGGCAAGAGACCCAGTACTTC. It is translated as CASSQVLRERQETQYF.

The rearrangement joins TRBV6-6 to TRBJ1-1, with 7 bases that match TRBD1. This CDR3 has 14 amino acids. From germline, CDR1 is MNHNY and CDR2 SVGAGI (reference sequence). V was pared by 5 bases and J by 6 bases, with 9 bases of the junction left unmatched. DNA of the CDR3: TGTGCCAGCAGTCCCTGGGACAGATCCCCTGAAGCTTTCTTT. Translated, it gives CASSPWDRSPEAFF.

V and J are TRBV6-5 and TRBJ1-2; D ambiguous. The CDR3 is made up of 14 amino acids. V lost 7 bases and J 3 bases, leaving 15 bases between the germline ends. Germline V CDR1 and CDR2: MNHEY, SVGAGI. CDR3: CASTPTRIHYGYTF. CDR3 DNA sequence: TGTGCCAGCACCCCTACCCGTATTCACTATGGCTACACCTTC.

V is TRBV4-3 and J is TRBJ1-5; possible D gene TRBD1, 6 bases. V was cut by 0 bases and J by 6 bases, with 18 bases left in between. Germline CDR1 reads LGHNA; CDR2 reads YSLEER. The CDR3 has 17 amino acids. CDR3 coding DNA: TGCGCCAGCAGCCAAGATTTTAGGGGGGGCGCAGGTCAGCCCCAGCATTTT. The encoded protein is CASSQDFRGGAGQPQHF.

CDR3 in DNA: TGTGCCAGCAGATTCCAGACAGTCCAAAATGAAAAACTGTTTTTT. Protein: CASRFQTVQNEKLFF. J is TRBJ1-4 and V is TRBV2; D is perhaps TRBD1 (5 bases). Trimming stripped 6 bases from V and 5 bases from J, with 16 bases between. The CDR3 contains 15 residues. Germline lookup yields CDR1 SNHLY and CDR2 FYNNEI.

This clone appeared a single time. V and J are TRBV6-5 and TRBJ2-1; D is uncertain. Germline V CDR1 and CDR2: MNHEY, SVGAGI. This CDR3 spans 15 amino acids. Trimming shortened V by 8 bases and J by 0 bases, and 14 bases separated the two germline ends. The CDR3 bases are TGTGCCAGCTCGGTCCGCCATTCCTCCTACAATGAGCAGTTCTTC. Amino acids: CASSVRHSSYNEQFF.

The rearrangement joins TRBV30 to TRBJ1-2, with D hard to call. The germline V and J ends were trimmed by 2 bases and 3 bases, with 7 bases remaining between them. Per germline, CDR1 GTSNPN and CDR2 SVGIG (reference sequence). The CDR3 has 12 residues. The CDR3 sequence: CAWSWRDYGYTF. The CDR3 region has the DNA TGTGCCTGGAGTTGGAGAGACTATGGCTACACCTTC.

The chain joins TRBV2 to TRBJ2-7; 13 bases align to TRBD2. Germline V CDR1 and CDR2: SNHLY, FYNNEI. Trimming cost V 4 bases and J 1 base; bases outside gene matches: 1. The CDR3 covers 15 residues. The CDR3 spells CASSGTSGGSYEQYF. CDR3 DNA: TGTGCCAGCAGTGGGACTAGCGGGGGATCCTACGAGCAGTACTTC.

This sequence joins TRBV27 and TRBJ2-7, with D tentatively TRBD1 (6 bases). The CDR3 is 18 amino acids. Per the germline V gene, CDR1 is MNHEY and CDR2 is SMNVEV (reference sequence). Trimming removed 5 bases from V and 3 bases from J, with 26 bases in between. CDR3 loop: CASSTLLPLLAGDYEQYF. In DNA, the CDR3 is TGTGCCAGCAGTACACTCCTGCCCCTCCTGGCAGGGGACTACGAGCAGTACTTC.

The chain employs TRBV12-3 or TRBV12-4 and TRBJ2-7; D call uncertain. The CDR3 totals 12 residues. Trimming took off 3 bases at V and 6 bases at J, with 9 bases between the two ends. Here the CDR3 reads CASSFGGPEQYF. The CDR3 DNA reads TGTGCCAGCAGTTTTGGTGGGCCCGAGCAGTACTTC.

CDR3 loop: CASSREPEPQHF. In DNA form, the CDR3 reads TGTGCCAGTAGTCGGGAACCAGAGCCCCAGCATTTT. The chain employs TRBV19 and TRBJ1-5; no reliable D call. The germline gives CDR1 LNHDA, CDR2 SQIVND (reference sequence). V dropped 5 bases and J dropped 8 bases, with 10 bases sitting between them. The CDR3 is 12 residues long.

This chain links TRBV28 with TRBJ1-5; maybe TRBD1 (5 bases). This CDR3 has 14 amino acids. V lost 2 bases and J lost 4, with 9 bases in between. Germline CDR1 MDHEN, CDR2 SYDVKM. The CDR3 region has the DNA TGTGCCAGCAGTTTAACAGGTCCTAATCAGCCCCAGCATTTT. Amino acid sequence: CASSLTGPNQPQHF. Full variable domain (rest looked up from reference TRBV28 and TRBJ1-5): DVKVTQSSRYLVKRTGEKVFLECVQDMDHENMFWYRQDPGLGLRLIYFSYDVKMKEKGDIPEGYSVSREKKERFSLILESASTNQTSMYLCASSLTGPNQPQHFGDGTRLSIL.

The rearrangement links TRBV30 to TRBJ1-1; D ambiguous. Trimming took off 0 bases at V and 7 bases at J, with 12 bases between the two ends. The CDR3 loop spans 13 amino acids. Germline CDR1 GTSNPN, CDR2 SVGIG (reference sequence). The DNA for the CDR3 is TGTGCCTGGAGTGTCCTTACTCTCGGTGAAGCTTTCTTT. Its protein product is CAWSVLTLGEAFF.

V and J are TRBV28 and TRBJ2-3; D unclear. Per germline, CDR1 MDHEN and CDR2 SYDVKM. This CDR3 spans 16 amino acids. Trimming cost V 5 bases and J 1 base, with 16 bases left between them. The CDR3 sequence is CASSPLSGRGTDTQYF. In DNA form, the CDR3 reads TGTGCCAGCAGTCCCCTATCTGGTCGTGGCACAGATACGCAGTATTTT.